This T cell receptor (beta chain) came from a study of blood T cell repertoires in COVID-19. In the study overall: Some COVID-19 samples were acute and others convalescent; all came from the United States, Italy and Spain. The analysed material was cDNA or gDNA that came from T cells, B-cell-depleted T cells, or PBMCs.

The junction had 2 bases not matched to a gene; V was cut back by 5 bases and J by 5 bases. CDR1 SGHVS and CDR2 FQNEAQ come from the germline V gene. This CDR3 spans 12 amino acids. Study processing details: It was from reference gene primer amplification that nucleated cell counts were estimated. Clones were sequenced by immunoSEQ multiplex PCR, and TCRdb holds only the in-frame ones, with some missing. Clone size and V and J calls were adopted from that table, with D and trimming inferred from the DNA. The top ten hold roughly 2% of the sample, which has about 180,000 clones, roughly nine tenths seen once.

V gene TRBV7-8 combines with J gene TRBJ2-7, with TRBD2 identical over 8 bases. The sample consisted of peripheral blood. The origin of this receptor is a man younger than 35 who had recovered from COVID-19. The CDR3 DNA reads TGTGCCAGCAGCCTTAGCGGGAACGAGCAGTACTTC. Amino acid sequence: CASSLSGNEQYF. The complete variable domain, with remaining parts taken from reference TRBV7-8 and TRBJ2-7, reads GAGVSQSPRYKVAKRGQDVALRCDPISGHVSLFWYQQALGQGPEFLTYFQNEAQLDKSGLPSDRFFAERPEGSVSTLKIQRTQQEDSAVYLCASSLSGNEQYFGPGTRLTVT.